This TCR beta chain is from a study of cytomegalovirus exposure and HLA in healthy donors. The CDR3 runs to 14 residues. Unmatched junction bases numbered 4, after V lost 8 bases and J lost 1 base. Germline V gene sequence: CDR1 SGHVS, CDR2 FQNEAQ. Study findings and constraints: Looking again later, the authors saw that most CMV-associated TCR beta chains seemed HLA-restricted.

The PCR made use of 60 Vbeta and 13 Jbeta primers. This table comes from immunoSEQ multiplex PCR, and its TCRdb copy is limited to in-frame clones, with some not included. The sample lists 55,000 to 90,000 clones; around 78% were seen once. Points on this clone: Its specificity is not known.

V gene TRBV7-8 combines with J gene TRBJ2-2; TRBD1 matches 7 bases. The TCR originated in a man aged 45 to 65 in good health and CMV-seronegative. The sample consisted of PBMCs. DNA for the CDR3: TGTGCCAGCGTCAGGACAGGGAACACCGGGGAGCTGTTTTTT. Amino acids: CASVRTGNTGELFF.